A selection of T cell receptor beta chains follows, all from one sample in a study of beta chain features in type 1 diabetes. Here immunoSEQ multiplex PCR was the method, and the copy in TCRdb shows in-frame clones only, minus some. There are 400,000 or so clones in the sample; around 9.6% occur only once, and about 0.64% lies in the top ten. Specimen: central memory CD4+ T cells from blood. These receptors were obtained from a man between 25 and 39 years old with type 1 diabetes. CDR3s include the opening cysteine and the closing phenylalanine or tryptophan. D genes are given only for firm matches. Some rows mark clone size as missing; the rest say once, few, many or name a class of expanded clone.

j_gene,d_gene,v_gene,abundance,CDR3nt,CDR3aa
TRBJ2-5,-,TRBV19,-,TGTGCCAGTAGTAGGGCCTTCCAAGAGACCCAGTACTTC,CASSRAFQETQYF
TRBJ2-7,TRBD1,TRBV7-2,many,TGTGCCAGCAGCCTCACGGGGACAGGGACCTACGAGCAGTACTTC,CASSLTGTGTYEQYF
TRBJ2-1,-,TRBV19,few,TGTGCCAGTAGTATGAACCGGGACACAGTCTACAATGAGCAGTTCTTC,CASSMNRDTVYNEQFF
TRBJ1-1,-,TRBV7-2,-,TGTGCCAGCAGCTTAGAGACGGTTCGGGAAGCTTTCTTT,CASSLETVREAFF
TRBJ1-2,-,TRBV7-3,few,TGTGCCAGCAGCTCAGCCGAAACAGGGCGTGGTGGCTACACCTTC,CASSSAETGRGGYTF
TRBJ2-4,TRBD1,TRBV11-2,many,TGTGCCAGCAGCTTATTGACAGGGAAAAACATTCAGTACTTC,CASSLLTGKNIQYF
TRBJ2-7,-,TRBV5-1,few,TGCGCCAGCAGCTGGAGGGCCCAATCCTACGAGCAGTACTTC,CASSWRAQSYEQYF
TRBJ2-2,TRBD2,TRBV6-6,-,TGTGCCAGCAGTTGGGGGACTAGCGCCACCGGGGAGCTGTTTTTT,CASSWGTSATGELFF
TRBJ2-7,TRBD1,TRBV9,-,TGTGCCAGCAGCGTAGAGGCAGGGGGCAACGAGCAGTACTTC,CASSVEAGGNEQYF
TRBJ2-2,-,TRBV7-3,few,TGTGCCAGCAGCCGGCAGGATGGGGAGCTGTTTTTT,CASSRQDGELFF
TRBJ2-5,-,TRBV7-2,once,TGTGCCAGCAGCTTACAGGGCGTACAAGAGACCCAGTACTTC,CASSLQGVQETQYF
TRBJ2-2,TRBD1,TRBV7-3,-,TGTGCCAGCAGCCGACAGGGAAGAACCGGGGAGCTGTTTTTT,CASSRQGRTGELFF
TRBJ2-7,-,TRBV18,-,TGTGCCAGCTCACCCCCGTCGGGCGGTCACGAGCAGTACTTC,CASSPPSGGHEQYF
TRBJ2-2,TRBD1,TRBV7-3,-,TGTGCCAGCAGCCCAGGGGGCTCGCGCACCGGGGAGCTGTTTTTT,CASSPGGSRTGELFF
TRBJ2-1,TRBD2,TRBV7-9,many,TGTGCCAGCAGCTGGGGGGGATACAATGAGCAGTTCTTC,CASSWGGYNEQFF
TRBJ2-2,-,TRBV30,few,TGTGCCTGGATGACGGAAAGATCCGGGGAGCTGTTTTTT,CAWMTERSGELFF
TRBJ2-7,-,TRBV4-1,-,TGCGCCAGCAACCCCTCGGGTCTGAACTCCTACGAGCAGTACTTC,CASNPSGLNSYEQYF
TRBJ2-5,TRBD1,TRBV18,few,TGTGCCAGCTCACCACCGATCGGGACAGGGAAAGAGACCCAGTACTTC,CASSPPIGTGKETQYF
TRBJ1-2,-,TRBV4-2,-,TGTGCCAGCAGCCAAGTTTCCTCGCGGGATGGCTACACCTTC,CASSQVSSRDGYTF
TRBJ1-2,-,TRBV6-6,-,TGTGCCAGCAGTTACTTGGAGGGAGTCTATGGCTACACCTTC,CASSYLEGVYGYTF
TRBJ1-4,-,TRBV7-2,many,TGTGCCAGCAGCCCAGTTGCAACTAATGAAAAACTGTTTTTT,CASSPVATNEKLFF
TRBJ1-2,-,TRBV6-5,-,TGTGCCACCAGCACAGGGAGCAACTATGGCTACACCTTC,CATSTGSNYGYTF
TRBJ2-7,TRBD1,TRBV7-2,-,TGTGCCAGCAGCCAGGACAGGCCGACCTACGAGCAGTACTTC,CASSQDRPTYEQYF
TRBJ2-1,TRBD2,TRBV4-1,few,TGCGCCAGCAGCGCTAGCGGACGGTTCAATGAGCAGTTCTTC,CASSASGRFNEQFF
TRBJ1-3,-,TRBV13,many,TGTGCCAGCAGCTCCTTGGGTGCTGGAAACACCATATATTTT,CASSSLGAGNTIYF
TRBJ2-3,-,TRBV7-9,few,TGTGCCAGCAGCTACGACACAAAGCGAGATACGCAGTATTTT,CASSYDTKRDTQYF
TRBJ2-5,-,TRBV5-4,-,TGTGCCAGCAGCTTCGGGGGCTCGGAGACCCAGTACTTC,CASSFGGSETQYF
TRBJ1-2,TRBD1,TRBV5-1,-,TGCGCCAGCAGCATGGACAGGGGGCATTATGGCTACACCTTC,CASSMDRGHYGYTF
TRBJ2-5,-,TRBV18,-,TGTGCCAGCTCACCACAGGGGCAAGAGACCCAGTACTTC,CASSPQGQETQYF
TRBJ2-2,-,TRBV4-1,few,TGCGCCAGCAGCCAAGGCCCTGGACAGTACACCGGGGAGCTGTTTTTT,CASSQGPGQYTGELFF
TRBJ1-5,TRBD1,TRBV7-6,few,TGTGCCAGCAGCCCTCGGACAGGGGATTTAGATAGCAATCAGCCCCAGCATTTT,CASSPRTGDLDSNQPQHF
TRBJ1-1,-,TRBV7-9,few,TGTGCCAGCAGCTTAGGGGGATCACGGAACACTGAAGCTTTCTTT,CASSLGGSRNTEAFF
TRBJ2-1,TRBD1,TRBV30,few,TGTGCATGGGCCGGGACAGGTTCCTACAATGAGCAGTTCTTC,CAWAGTGSYNEQFF
TRBJ2-5,TRBD1,TRBV7-7,-,TGTGCCAGCAGCCCTGACAGGGTGGAGACCCAGTACTTC,CASSPDRVETQYF
TRBJ2-4,TRBD1,TRBV2,many,TGTGCCAGCACCGGGACAGGGAAAAACATTCAGTACTTC,CASTGTGKNIQYF
TRBJ2-5,TRBD2,TRBV6-1,-,TGTGCCAGCAGAGGCGGACTAGCGGGAGCGCGGACCCAGTACTTC,CASRGGLAGARTQYF
TRBJ2-1,-,TRBV5-1,few,TGCGCCAGCAGCTCCGGGACTGGTCCAGCTTGGGAGCAGTTCTTC,CASSSGTGPAWEQFF
TRBJ2-7,TRBD2,TRBV18,few,TGTGCCAGCTCTCTAGGGGGAGCTAGCGGGAACGAGCAGTACTTC,CASSLGGASGNEQYF
TRBJ2-7,-,TRBV6-1,few,TGTGCCAGCAGCTCCGGGCCCAGCTCCTACGAGCAGTACTTC,CASSSGPSSYEQYF
TRBJ2-1,-,TRBV5-1,many,TGCGCCAGCAGCTTGGGTGCTAGCGACTACAATGAGCAGTTCTTC,CASSLGASDYNEQFF
TRBJ1-5,-,TRBV6-5,few,TGTGCCAGCAGTCTTCAGGGGTTTAGCAATCAGCCCCAGCATTTT,CASSLQGFSNQPQHF
TRBJ1-4,TRBD1,TRBV27,-,TGTGCCAGCAGTATGAGGGGGCCTTCTAATGAAAAACTGTTTTTT,CASSMRGPSNEKLFF
TRBJ1-5,TRBD1,TRBV5-5,-,TGTGCCAGCAGCTTGGCAGGGGGCAGTCAGCCCCAGCATTTT,CASSLAGGSQPQHF
TRBJ2-5,-,TRBV27,many,TGTGCCAGCAGTATGAGACAGCAAGAGACCCAGTACTTC,CASSMRQQETQYF
TRBJ1-1,-,TRBV11-2,-,TGTGCCAGCAGCACTAGCCGGGGAGTTGAAGCTTTCTTT,CASSTSRGVEAFF
TRBJ2-1,-,TRBV5-6,few,TGTGCCAGCAGCCCGGGATTCAACAATGAGCAGTTCTTC,CASSPGFNNEQFF
TRBJ2-7,-,TRBV7-2,few,TGTGCCAGCAGCTTAGACTTCGGCCTGTCCTACGAGCAGTACTTC,CASSLDFGLSYEQYF
TRBJ2-2,-,TRBV2,few,TGTGCCAGCAGGCGGGACACCGGGGAGCTGTTTTTT,CASRRDTGELFF
TRBJ1-5,-,TRBV6-1,many,TGTGCCAGCAGCCAGACAACATTGGGGACCCAGCATTTT,CASSQTTLGTQHF
TRBJ1-4,TRBD1,TRBV7-9,-,TGTGCCAGCAGCGCCGACAGGGGAGGCCTTAATGAAAAACTGTTTTTT,CASSADRGGLNEKLFF
TRBJ2-1,TRBD2,TRBV4-2,-,TGTGCCAGCAGCACCCCGCCCGGGACTAGCGGCAATGAGCAGTTCTTC,CASSTPPGTSGNEQFF